The 13 T cell receptor beta chains below were found in one sample sequenced in a study of cytomegalovirus exposure and HLA in healthy donors. 60 Vbeta and 13 Jbeta primers were used in PCR. Here immunoSEQ multiplex PCR was the method, and the copy in TCRdb shows in-frame clones only, minus some. The sample carries roughly 89,000 clones, approximately 68% recorded once. The sample was PBMCs. These receptors were collected from a woman aged 50 to 60 in good health and CMV-seropositive.

The gene calls are TRBV7-2 and TRBJ1-2; possible D gene TRBD1, 5 bases. V was pared by 4 bases and J by 7 bases, with 22 bases between. The CDR3 runs 16 residues. The germline gives CDR1 SGHTA, CDR2 FQGNSA. CDR3 sequence (DNA): TGTGCCAGCAGCTGGGCCACCGGGACGGGGGTCCGTGGCTACACCTTC. Residues: CASSWATGTGVRGYTF.

The rearrangement links TRBV2 to TRBJ2-1; D gene uncertain. Trimming took off 3 bases at V and 7 bases at J, with 13 bases between the two ends. CDR1 is SNHLY, CDR2 FYNNEI, per germline. The CDR3 has 14 residues. The CDR3 protein is CASSDSSEQNEQFF. The DNA of the CDR3 is TGTGCCAGCAGTGATTCTTCTGAACAGAATGAGCAGTTCTTC. The full variable domain, rest sourced from reference TRBV2 and TRBJ2-1, is EPEVTQTPSHQVTQMGQEVILRCVPISNHLYFYWYRQILGQKVEFLVSFYNNEISEKSEIFDDQFSVERPDGSNFTLKIRSTKLEDSAMYFCASSDSSEQNEQFFGPGTRLTVL.

The chain combines TRBV19 with TRBJ1-1; D possibly corresponds to TRBD1 (6 bases). The CDR3 length is 15 residues. V was cut by 5 bases and J by 2 bases, with 15 bases left in between. CDR1 is LNHDA and CDR2 is SQIVND in the germline V gene (reference sequence). The CDR3 sequence: CASSLDRDTNTEAFF. The DNA for the CDR3 is TGTGCCAGTAGTCTTGACCGGGACACCAACACTGAAGCTTTCTTT.

The chain links TRBV11-2 to TRBJ2-3; 10 positions match TRBD1. The CDR3 covers 15 residues. In germline, CDR1 is SGHAT, CDR2 FQNNGV. The J segment lost 8 bases and the V segment lost 1 base, leaving 6 bases of the junction unmatched. The CDR3 region is CASSLVGQGRGTQYF. CDR3 bases: TGTGCCAGCAGCTTAGTGGGACAGGGGCGAGGTACGCAGTATTTT.

This clone occurred a few times. The chain links TRBV6-5 to TRBJ2-5; weak D call: TRBD2 (5 bases). The CDR3 covers 13 residues. V lost 3 bases to trimming and J lost 5 bases, with 10 bases between them. Germline V gene lookup returns CDR1 MNHEY and CDR2 SVGAGI. CDR3 nucleotide sequence: TGTGCCAGCAGTTATAACGGCGGGGAGACCCAGTACTTC. Translated: CASSYNGGETQYF.

The chain carries TRBV28 and TRBJ2-2; D is possibly TRBD1 (5 bases). From germline, CDR1 is MDHEN and CDR2 SYDVKM. Deletions cut 2 bases from V and 6 bases from J, with 13 bases between. CDR3 size: 15 residues. In DNA, the CDR3 is TGTGCCAGCAGTTTACTCTCTTGGGGCGCCGGGGAGCTGTTTTTT. It specifies CASSLLSWGAGELFF.

The rearrangement uses TRBV29-1 and TRBJ2-5; 8 nucleotides align to TRBD2. The CDR3 is 14 residues long. Germline V CDR1 and CDR2: SQVTM, ANQGSEA. V shed 6 bases, J shed 5 bases, and the junction held 11 bases outside the gene matches. CDR3 loop: CSVRVGLAGETQYF. CDR3 nucleotides: TGCAGCGTGCGCGTCGGACTAGCAGGCGAGACCCAGTACTTC.

The chain joins TRBV12-2 to TRBJ2-7; TRBD2 reflects the table's D call only, with no check against the DNA. TRBV12-2 is reported as a pseudogene. The CDR3 has 17 amino acids. This CDR3 reads CASRLARAGEISCEQYF. In DNA form, the CDR3 reads TGTGCAAGTCGCTTAGCCCGAGCGGGGGAGATCTCCTGCGAGCAGTACTTC.

The chain has TRBV30 and TRBJ2-5, with 9 bases matching TRBD1. CDR1 GTSNPN and CDR2 SVGIG come from the germline V gene (reference sequence). V lost 0 bases, J lost 11 bases, and 19 bases stayed unmatched. The CDR3 covers 17 residues. For the CDR3, the DNA is TGTGCCTGGAGTGTACCTTCGGGACAGGGTCGGTTCGGTGAGCAGTACTTC. It is translated as CAWSVPSGQGRFGEQYF.

V usage is TRBV28 and J usage is TRBJ1-1, with 7 bases identical to TRBD1. The V gene's germline CDR1 is MDHEN and CDR2 SYDVKM. J was trimmed by 5 bases and V by 6 bases; bases with no gene match: 9. The CDR3 loop spans 14 amino acids. CDR3 sequence (DNA): TGTGCCAGCAGCTCAGAGGGGGCTTGGACTGAAGCTTTCTTT. Amino acids: CASSSEGAWTEAFF. Full variable domain (remainder filled in from reference TRBV28 and TRBJ1-1): DVKVTQSSRYLVKRTGEKVFLECVQDMDHENMFWYRQDPGLGLRLIYFSYDVKMKEKGDIPEGYSVSREKKERFSLILESASTNQTSMYLCASSSEGAWTEAFFGQGTRLTVV.

The chain is built from TRBV28 and TRBJ1-5; unclear D gene. Between the trimmed V and J ends, which lost 5 bases and 0 bases, there was a span of 14 bases. The CDR3 is 16 amino acids. Per germline, CDR1 MDHEN and CDR2 SYDVKM. CDR3 residues: CASSPLASYSNQPQHF. The CDR3 nucleotides are TGTGCCAGCAGTCCCCTCGCGTCGTATAGCAATCAGCCCCAGCATTTT.

This sequence joins TRBV5-3 and TRBJ1-1; D not resolved. TRBV5-3 is known as an ORF, though its function is uncertain. CDR3 length equals 14 residues. V dropped 4 bases and J dropped 4 bases, with 14 bases sitting between them. The CDR3 bases are TGTGCCAGAAGCACAGCTGACAAAGGCACTGAAGCTTTCTTT. This encodes CARSTADKGTEAFF.

In its sample, this clone was seen a few times. J is TRBJ1-5 and V is TRBV6-5; TRBD1 agrees at 8 bases. V dropped 4 bases and J dropped 7; count of bases not matched to a gene: 9. Per germline, CDR1 MNHEY and CDR2 SVGAGI. The CDR3 spans 15 residues. The CDR3 DNA sequence: TGTGCCAGCAGTTTAGGGACAGGCCTCGGGCAGCCCCAGCATTTT. Translated, it gives CASSLGTGLGQPQHF.